This T cell receptor (beta chain) was identified in a study of blood T cell repertoires in COVID-19. Study information: PBMCs, B-cell-depleted T cells, or T cells provided the cDNA or gDNA that made up the material.

Comment on this clone: One end of the junction does not line up with germline, which may come from a read error.

CDR3 length: 16 residues. Germline-derived CDR1 and CDR2 are SSHAT and FNYEAQ (reference sequence). Method: immunoSEQ multiplex PCR; TCRdb's copy keeps in-frame clones and lacks some. The data hold approximately 170,000 clones, with about 83% observed a single time. The TCR originated in a woman of 80 years or more with COVID-19, enrolled during active disease. The chain is built from TRBV7-7 and TRBJ1-4; D not certain. The specimen sequenced was peripheral blood. Here the CDR3 reads CASSLALGGTNEKLFF. The CDR3 DNA reads as TGTGCTAGCAGCTTAGCATTAGGAGGGACTAATGAAAAACTGTTTTTT.